The clone carrying this T cell receptor beta chain was found many times. Its antigen remains unidentified. Unique molecular identifiers tagged individual cDNA molecules. TCRdb re-derived calls from the 5' RACE reads in MiXCR, one entry per CDR3 protein. The sample shows around 84,000 distinct CDR3 sequences, around 10% of them seen only once. The sample belongs to a study of early T cells in non-severe SARS-CoV-2 infection. Study at large: The input, bulk RNA from unsorted whole blood, was sequenced, and chains were unpaired.

Study-level findings and limits: VDJdb matching favored anti-spike CD8 responses, missing private and CD4 specificities.

Germline assignment: CDR1 SGHNT and CDR2 YENEEA. V lost 5 bases and J 0 bases, leaving 10 bases between the germline ends. There are 14 residues in the CDR3. This sequence was found in an adult who was a healthcare worker with PCR-confirmed SARS-CoV-2 infection or an uninfected control (not recorded which). The specimen was whole blood. The chain recombines TRBV11-3 with TRBJ1-1, with a possible D match to TRBD1 (5 bases). The CDR3 region has the DNA TGTGCCAGCAGCCCGACAGCCATGAACACTGAAGCTTTCTTT. Amino acids: CASSPTAMNTEAFF.